These 15 T cell receptor beta chains originate from one sample sequenced in a study of low-dose radiotherapy and immunotherapy resistance in tumors. Priming of first-strand cDNA relied on TRAV- and TRBV-specific primers (covering alpha and beta chains). The authors ran 15 to 20 PCR cycles to amplify TCRs with a constant-region primer and V-primer adapter. TCRdb fed the reads into MiXCR, producing one record per CDR3 protein. This table has 100,000 or so distinct CDR3 sequences, around 20% appearing once. Time point reported: after trial treatment. The treatment is: LDRT plus nivolumab, ipilimumab, low-dose cyclophosphamide and aspirin (RACIN trial). This specimen consisted of PBMCs, obtained after low-dose radiotherapy plus immunotherapy. These TCRs come from a male donor with prostate cancer.

This clonotype showed up many times. The chain uses TRBV27 and TRBJ1-4, with 8 bases matching TRBD1. Germline trimming cut 5 bases from V and 8 bases from J; bases unmatched to any gene: 10. Germline V gives CDR1 MNHEY, CDR2 SMNVEV (reference sequence). The length of the CDR3 is 15 residues. The chain's CDR3 is CASSPNGQGWEKLFF. In DNA, the CDR3 is TGTGCCAGCAGTCCGAACGGACAGGGATGGGAAAAACTGTTTTTT.

V and J are TRBV5-1 and TRBJ2-3, with TRBD2 matching 14 bases. This CDR3 has 18 residues. Germline V gene data show CDR1 as SGHRS and CDR2 as YFSETQ. Germline trimming cut 0 bases from V and 4 bases from J; bases unmatched to any gene: 7. The CDR3 is CASSLGTSGGTMADTQYF. CDR3 coding DNA: TGCGCCAGCAGCTTGGGGACTAGCGGGGGGACGATGGCAGATACGCAGTATTTT.

This clonotype was observed at least ten times. This sequence joins TRBV6-5 and TRBJ2-1, with D perhaps matching TRBD1 (5 bases). Deletions cut 8 bases from V and 7 bases from J, with 21 bases between. CDR3 size: 15 residues. Germline V CDR1 and CDR2: MNHEY, SVGAGI. DNA of the CDR3: TGTGCCAGCCGCATTGCAGGGAATGTCGGGAATGAGCAGTTCTTC. Its protein product is CASRIAGNVGNEQFF.

The CDR3 sequence is CASSSRLGYNEQFF. The CDR3 DNA sequence: TGTGCCAGCAGCTCCCGCCTGGGATACAATGAGCAGTTCTTC. The gene calls are TRBV5-4 and TRBJ2-1; D not certain. V gave up 3 bases and J gave up 4 bases, with 11 bases separating them. Germline CDR1 reads SGHNT; CDR2 reads YYREEE (reference sequence). The CDR3 loop spans 14 amino acids.

This chain connects TRBV24-1 to TRBJ2-1, with D unclear. The germline gives CDR1 KGHDR, CDR2 SFDVKD. V was trimmed by 3 bases and J by 10 bases, leaving 15 bases between them. This CDR3 is built from 14 residues. CDR3 amino acids: CATSDTPPLSEQFF. Here the CDR3 DNA reads TGTGCCACCAGTGATACCCCTCCGCTTTCCGAGCAGTTCTTC.

This clonotype appeared a few times. This chain links TRBV5-1 with TRBJ1-6; 8 bases map to TRBD1. This CDR3 region has 15 residues. The junction had 12 bases not matched to a gene; V was cut back by 6 bases and J by 10 bases. Looked up from germline, CDR1 is SGHRS and CDR2 is YFSETQ. CDR3 residues: CASTISGQGGSPLHF. DNA for the CDR3: TGCGCCAGCACGATATCCGGACAGGGAGGGTCACCCCTCCACTTT.

This chain links TRBV28 with TRBJ2-1; 9 bases align to TRBD2. The length of the CDR3 is 15 residues. Trimming cost V 1 base and J 8 bases; bases outside gene matches: 6. Germline loops: CDR1 MDHEN, CDR2 SYDVKM. The CDR3 DNA follows: TGTGCCAGCAGTTTATTCCCTAGCGGGATCGATGAGCAGTTCTTC. Protein: CASSLFPSGIDEQFF.

This clonotype came up many times. The chain links TRBV11-2 to TRBJ2-1; D is ambiguous. Germline V gene lookup returns CDR1 SGHAT and CDR2 FQNNGV. Trimming removed 1 base from V and 8 bases from J, with 12 bases in between. The CDR3 has 14 residues. This chain's CDR3 is CASSLVRNGDEQFF. The DNA of the CDR3 is TGTGCCAGCAGCTTAGTCCGAAACGGCGATGAGCAGTTCTTC.

This clonotype occurred many times. This CDR3 is CASRVTSSYEQYF. CDR3 nucleotides: TGTGCCAGCAGGGTCACTAGCTCCTACGAGCAGTACTTC. The rearrangement links TRBV2 to TRBJ2-7; D may be TRBD2 (5 bases). CDR3 length equals 13 residues. Trimming removed 6 bases from V and 0 bases from J, with 9 bases in between. Germline CDR1 SNHLY, CDR2 FYNNEI.

At least ten counts were recorded for this clonotype. The rearrangement uses TRBV6-1 and TRBJ2-2, with D unresolved. CDR3 length: 15 amino acids. Trimming shortened V by 1 base and J by 0 bases, and 6 bases separated the two germline ends. Germline V lookup: CDR1 MNHNS, CDR2 SASEGT. CDR3 nucleotide sequence: TGTGCCAGCAGTGAAGGCACGTCGAACACCGGGGAGCTGTTTTTT. It yields the protein CASSEGTSNTGELFF.

The table lists this clonotype with many counts. This chain joins TRBV12-3 or TRBV12-4 and TRBJ2-3; D unclear. V lost 6 bases and J 0 bases, leaving 10 bases between the germline ends. The CDR3 runs to 14 residues. CDR3 coding DNA: TGTGCCAGCAGCTCGAGACCGAGCACAGATACGCAGTATTTT. Translating it yields CASSSRPSTDTQYF.

On this clonotype: One end of the junction does not line up with germline, which may come from a read error. V and J are TRBV29-1 and TRBJ2-3; 7 bases agree with TRBD2. The CDR3 length is 16 residues. Germline V gives CDR1 SQVTM, CDR2 ANQGSEA. As DNA, the CDR3 is TGCAGCGTGGCCCGGCCTGGGGAGGGGAGTGCAGATACGCAGTGTTTT. Translation gives CSVARPGEGSADTQCF.

This clonotype was picked up many times. The chain recombines TRBV29-1 with TRBJ2-7; 9 bases map to TRBD1. The germline CDR1 and CDR2 sequences are SQVTM and ANQGSEA. This CDR3 is built from 14 residues. V lost 0 bases to trimming and J lost 7 bases; unmatched junction nucleotides: 7. CDR3 amino acids: CSVEEYRGPGEQYF. Written as DNA, the CDR3 is TGCAGCGTTGAAGAATACAGGGGGCCGGGGGAGCAGTACTTC.

With regard to this clonotype: A far larger clone is a single base away, which makes a read error likely. This CDR3 is CVSHREFSSYEQYF. In DNA, the CDR3 is TGTGTCAGCCACAGGGAATTCTCCTCCTACGAGCAGTACTTC. The chain uses TRBV6-5 and TRBJ2-7, with a weak D call TRBD1 (6 bases). The CDR3 contains 14 residues. Germline values: CDR1 MNHEY, CDR2 SVGAGI.

This clonotype was seen ten or more times. The rearrangement joins TRBV19 to TRBJ1-5; tentative D call: TRBD1 (6 bases). V was pared by 11 bases and J by 6 bases, with 8 bases between. CDR1 is LNHDA, CDR2 SQIVND, per germline (reference sequence). The CDR3 length is 10 residues. CDR3 in amino acids: CAAGVQPQHF. Here the CDR3 DNA reads TGTGCCGCAGGGGTTCAGCCCCAGCATTTT.